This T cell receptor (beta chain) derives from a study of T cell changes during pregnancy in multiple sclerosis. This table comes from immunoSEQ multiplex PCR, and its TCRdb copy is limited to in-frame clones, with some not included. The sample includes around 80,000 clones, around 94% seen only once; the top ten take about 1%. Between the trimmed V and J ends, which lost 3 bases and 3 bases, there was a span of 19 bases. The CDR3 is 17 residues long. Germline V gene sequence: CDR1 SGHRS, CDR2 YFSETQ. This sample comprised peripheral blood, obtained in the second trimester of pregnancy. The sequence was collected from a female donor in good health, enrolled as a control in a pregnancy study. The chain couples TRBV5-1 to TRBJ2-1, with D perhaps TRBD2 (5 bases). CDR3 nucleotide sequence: TGCGCCAGCAGCTCAAGTCCTGCGAGGGCTATCTACAATGAGCAGTTCTTC. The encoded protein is CASSSSPARAIYNEQFF.